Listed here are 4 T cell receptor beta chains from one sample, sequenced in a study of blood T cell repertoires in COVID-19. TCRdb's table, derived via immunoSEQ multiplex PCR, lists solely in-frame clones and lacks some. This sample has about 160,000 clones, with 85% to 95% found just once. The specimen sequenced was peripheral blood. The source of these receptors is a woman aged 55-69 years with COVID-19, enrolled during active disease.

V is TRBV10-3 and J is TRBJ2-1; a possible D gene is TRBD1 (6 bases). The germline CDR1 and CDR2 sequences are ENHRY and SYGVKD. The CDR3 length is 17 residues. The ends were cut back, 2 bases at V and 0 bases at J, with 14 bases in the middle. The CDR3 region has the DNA TGTGCCATCAGTGAGGGGGGTACAGGGAGCTCCTACAATGAGCAGTTCTTC. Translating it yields CAISEGGTGSSYNEQFF.

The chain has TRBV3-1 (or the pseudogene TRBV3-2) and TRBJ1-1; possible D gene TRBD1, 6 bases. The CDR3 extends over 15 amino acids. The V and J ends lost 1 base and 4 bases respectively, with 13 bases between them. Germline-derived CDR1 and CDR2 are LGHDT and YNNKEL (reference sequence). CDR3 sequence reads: CASSQAVGRGTEAFF. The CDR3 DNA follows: TGTGCCAGCAGCCAAGCGGTCGGCAGGGGCACTGAAGCTTTCTTT.

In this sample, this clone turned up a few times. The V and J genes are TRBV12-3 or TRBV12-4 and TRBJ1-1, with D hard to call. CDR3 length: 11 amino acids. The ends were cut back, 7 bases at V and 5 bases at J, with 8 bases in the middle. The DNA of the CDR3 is TGTGCCAGCAACCCCGGGACTGAAGCTTTCTTT. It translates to CASNPGTEAFF.

CDR3 amino acids: CASAGAFYEQYF. For the CDR3, the DNA is TGTGCCAGCGCGGGGGCCTTCTACGAGCAGTACTTC. The J gene is TRBJ2-7, the V gene TRBV7-9, with a possible D match to TRBD2 (7 bases). There are 12 residues in the CDR3. Germline CDR1 and CDR2: SEHNR and FQNEAQ (reference sequence). The V and J ends lost 8 bases and 3 bases respectively, with 11 bases between them.